The next 13 T cell receptor beta chains were all read from a single sample in a study of blood T cell repertoires in COVID-19. Profiling relied on immunoSEQ multiplex PCR, and the TCRdb table lists in-frame clones only, not all of them. The sample records roughly 100,000 clones, around four fifths being singletons. Sequencing used peripheral blood. The receptors stem from a woman in her seventies with acute or convalescent COVID-19.

This clone came up a few times. The chain uses TRBV4-2 and TRBJ1-1, with 7 bases aligning to TRBD1. Germline trimming cut 4 bases from V and 4 bases from J; bases unmatched to any gene: 3. Germline CDR1 reads LGHNA; CDR2 reads YNFKEQ. The CDR3 loop spans 13 amino acids. The CDR3 DNA follows: TGTGCCAGCAGCCGACAGGGTGGCACTGAAGCTTTCTTT. This encodes CASSRQGGTEAFF.

The chain carries TRBV19 and TRBJ1-3; no clear D gene. The germline V gene encodes CDR1 LNHDA and CDR2 SQIVND (reference sequence). The CDR3 is made up of 15 amino acids. The V and J ends lost 0 bases and 4 bases respectively, with 10 bases between them. The chain's CDR3 is CASSIDPGPGNTIYF. As DNA, the CDR3 is TGTGCCAGTAGTATAGATCCCGGTCCAGGAAACACCATATATTTT.

J is TRBJ1-4 and V is TRBV2; weak D call: TRBD1 (5 bases). The CDR3 extends over 15 amino acids. CDR1 is SNHLY, CDR2 FYNNEI, per germline. The V end was cut by 1 base, the J end by 8 bases, with 14 bases between. CDR3 protein: CASSEGGTWFEKLFF. The CDR3 bases are TGTGCCAGCAGTGAAGGGGGGACTTGGTTCGAAAAACTGTTTTTT.

This clone was detected only once. This chain connects TRBV3-1 (or the pseudogene TRBV3-2) to TRBJ2-2, with a weak D call TRBD1 (6 bases). Germline CDR1 and CDR2: LGHDT and YNNKEL (reference sequence). This CDR3 contains 17 residues. Deletions cut 4 bases from V and 7 bases from J, with 22 bases between. The CDR3 spells CASSRKSQGSLGGELFF. CDR3 in DNA: TGTGCCAGCAGCCGAAAGTCACAGGGATCTCTTGGCGGGGAGCTGTTTTTT.

The table lists this clone with a count of one. The chain carries TRBV6-2 or TRBV6-3 and TRBJ1-5, with unresolved D. V lost 4 bases to trimming and J lost 13 bases, with 11 bases between them. The CDR3 sequence is 11 residues long. Germline V CDR1 and CDR2: MNHEY, SVGEGT. The CDR3 loop reads CASSSPPGQHF. DNA for the CDR3: TGTGCCAGCAGTTCCCCTCCGGGACAGCATTTT.

This clone has more than one count but fewer than ten. The chain uses TRBV7-9 and TRBJ1-1; 12 bases are shared with TRBD1. The CDR3 contains 15 residues. In germline, CDR1 is SEHNR, CDR2 FQNEAQ (reference sequence). With V trimmed by 5 bases and J by 1 base, 2 bases remained unmatched. The CDR3 region has the DNA TGTGCCAGCAGCACGGGACAGGGGGCGAACACTGAAGCTTTCTTT. Translation gives CASSTGQGANTEAFF.

Points on this clone: In the same sample, other DNA sequences code for this CDR3. J is TRBJ1-1 and V is TRBV5-1, with D hard to call. The CDR3 contains 13 residues. The V and J ends lost 2 bases and 1 base respectively, with 6 bases between them. Germline assignment: CDR1 SGHRS and CDR2 YFSETQ. In DNA form, the CDR3 reads TGCGCCAGCAGCTTAGCTCAGAACACTGAAGCTTTCTTT. Protein product: CASSLAQNTEAFF.

This clone was recorded a few times. This rearrangement joins TRBV27 to TRBJ2-1, with 8 positions matching TRBD1. J lost 5 bases, V lost 8 bases, and 8 bases had no gene match. The germline gives CDR1 MNHEY, CDR2 SMNVEV (reference sequence). The CDR3 loop spans 14 amino acids. The CDR3 bases are TGTGCCAGCCAGGGGACAGGCAACCACAATGAGCAGTTCTTC. Its protein product is CASQGTGNHNEQFF.

This clone appeared once. The chain employs TRBV20-1 and TRBJ1-5, with a weak D call TRBD1 (5 bases). Germline V lookup: CDR1 DFQATT, CDR2 SNEGSKA (reference sequence). The CDR3 covers 14 residues. The V end was cut by 3 bases, the J end by 2 bases, with 11 bases between. Written as DNA, the CDR3 is TGCAGTGCTAGTAGGCAGGGTGGCAATCAGCCCCAGCATTTT. Translating it yields CSASRQGGNQPQHF.

This chain links TRBV15 with TRBJ2-7; 7 bases fit TRBD1. CDR1 is LNHNV, CDR2 YYDKDF, per germline (reference sequence). The CDR3 runs to 13 residues. Germline trimming cut 4 bases from V and 3 bases from J; bases unmatched to any gene: 3. The CDR3: CATSTNRGYEQYF. The CDR3 nucleotides are TGTGCCACCAGCACTAACAGGGGCTACGAGCAGTACTTC.

The chain joins TRBV7-2 to TRBJ2-2, with TRBD1 identical over 8 bases. With V trimmed by 4 bases and J by 5 bases, 6 bases remained unmatched. Germline values: CDR1 SGHTA, CDR2 FQGNSA. CDR3 length equals 15 residues. CDR3 sequence (DNA): TGTGCCAGCAGCTCAAGACAGGGGAGGACCGGGGAGCTGTTTTTT. This codes for CASSSRQGRTGELFF.

This chain links TRBV28 with TRBJ1-4; 7 nucleotides match TRBD1. The CDR3 has 13 amino acids. Germline-derived CDR1 and CDR2 are MDHEN and SYDVKM. The trim removed 8 bases at V and 8 bases at J, leaving 8 bases unmatched. The CDR3 is CASGGGFGEKLFF. CDR3 DNA sequence: TGTGCCAGCGGAGGGGGCTTTGGGGAAAAACTGTTTTTT.

There are a few counts of this clone. The chain combines TRBV4-1 with TRBJ1-2, with D tentatively TRBD1 (5 bases). Germline CDR1 is MGHRA and CDR2 is YSYEKL. There are 13 residues in the CDR3. Trimming shortened V by 3 bases and J by 8 bases, and 13 bases separated the two germline ends. The CDR3 region has the DNA TGCGCCAGCAGCCAGGGACCCGGAGGGGGCTACACCTTC. Amino acids: CASSQGPGGGYTF.